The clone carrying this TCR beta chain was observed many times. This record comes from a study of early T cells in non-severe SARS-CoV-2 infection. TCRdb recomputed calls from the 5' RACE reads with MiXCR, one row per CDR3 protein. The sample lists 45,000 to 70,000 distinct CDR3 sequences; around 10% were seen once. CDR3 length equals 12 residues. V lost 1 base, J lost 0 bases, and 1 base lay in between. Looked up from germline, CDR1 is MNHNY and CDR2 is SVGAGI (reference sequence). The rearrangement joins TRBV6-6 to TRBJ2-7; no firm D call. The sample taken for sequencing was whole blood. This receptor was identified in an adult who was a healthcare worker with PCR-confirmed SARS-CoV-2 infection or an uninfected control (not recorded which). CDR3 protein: CASSYFSYEQYF. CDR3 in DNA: TGTGCCAGCAGTTACTTCTCCTACGAGCAGTACTTC.